This T cell receptor beta chain was sequenced for a study of response to subunit inactivated influenza vaccine. From the RT-PCR reads, TCRdb called clonotypes with MiXCR, one entry per CDR3 protein. The sample records about 540,000 distinct CDR3 sequences, under 25% being singletons. The CDR3 has 12 residues. V lost 4 bases, J lost 8 bases, and 11 bases lay in between. Germline V lookup: CDR1 MDHEN, CDR2 SYDVKM. These data are also associated with another study on T cells expressing NK-cell markers. From that paper: Libraries used 5'RACE template switching adding universal primer site and UMIs.

The rearrangement joins TRBV28 to TRBJ1-2; perhaps TRBD1 as D (5 bases). The TCR sequence derives from a man aged 45-60 years who received an inactivated influenza vaccine. Sequences were derived from CD4+ T cells sorted from PBMCs, sampled 11 to 12 days after vaccination. The chain's CDR3 is CASSSGTRGYTF. DNA for the CDR3: TGTGCCAGCAGTTCGGGGACGAGGGGCTACACCTTC.